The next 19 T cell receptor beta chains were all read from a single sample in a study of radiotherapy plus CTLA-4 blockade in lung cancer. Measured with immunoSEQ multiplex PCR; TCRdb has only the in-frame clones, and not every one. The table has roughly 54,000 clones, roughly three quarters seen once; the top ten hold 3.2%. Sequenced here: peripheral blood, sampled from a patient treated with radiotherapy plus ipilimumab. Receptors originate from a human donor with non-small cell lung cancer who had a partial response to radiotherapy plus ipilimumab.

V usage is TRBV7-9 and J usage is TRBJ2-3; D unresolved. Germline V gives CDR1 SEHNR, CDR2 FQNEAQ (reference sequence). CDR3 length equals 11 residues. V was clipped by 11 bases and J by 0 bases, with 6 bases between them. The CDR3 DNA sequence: TGTGCCGTCGTAAGCACAGATACGCAGTATTTT. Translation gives CAVVSTDTQYF.

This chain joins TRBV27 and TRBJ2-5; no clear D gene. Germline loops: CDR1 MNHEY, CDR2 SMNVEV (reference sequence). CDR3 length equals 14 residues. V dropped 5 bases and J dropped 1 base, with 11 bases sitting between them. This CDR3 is CASSLVGGQETQYF. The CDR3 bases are TGTGCCAGCAGTCTCGTTGGCGGCCAAGAGACCCAGTACTTC.

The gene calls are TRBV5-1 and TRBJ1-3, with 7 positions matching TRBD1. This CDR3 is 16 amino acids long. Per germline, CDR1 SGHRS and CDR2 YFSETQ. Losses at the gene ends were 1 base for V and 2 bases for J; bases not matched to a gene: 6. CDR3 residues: CASSLNVQGAGNTIYF. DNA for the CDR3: TGCGCCAGCAGCTTGAACGTCCAGGGGGCTGGAAACACCATATATTTT.

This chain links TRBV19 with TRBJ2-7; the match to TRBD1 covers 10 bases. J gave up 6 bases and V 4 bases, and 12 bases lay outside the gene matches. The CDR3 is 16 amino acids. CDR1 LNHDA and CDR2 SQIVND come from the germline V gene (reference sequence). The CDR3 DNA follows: TGTGCCAGTAGTACAAGACAGGGGGCGCGTATTTTCGAGCAGTACTTC. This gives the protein CASSTRQGARIFEQYF.

CDR3 nucleotide sequence: TGTGCCAGCTCACCTCGAGTTTGGACAGGGGGCTCTGAAAACACTGAAGCTTTCTTT. Translating gives CASSPRVWTGGSENTEAFF. V gene TRBV18 combines with J gene TRBJ1-1; 11 bases align to TRBD1. The length of the CDR3 is 19 residues. The junction had 14 bases not matched to a gene; V was cut back by 3 bases and J by 2 bases. Germline V gives CDR1 KGHSH, CDR2 LQKENI.

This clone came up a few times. CDR3: CASSPYGTSGSTDTQYF. The CDR3 bases are TGCGCCAGCAGCCCCTACGGGACTAGCGGATCCACAGATACGCAGTATTTT. The chain combines TRBV5-1 with TRBJ2-3, with 11 bases lining up with TRBD2. Germline V gene data show CDR1 as SGHRS and CDR2 as YFSETQ. Germline trimming cut 4 bases from V and 2 bases from J; bases unmatched to any gene: 9. This CDR3 region has 17 residues.

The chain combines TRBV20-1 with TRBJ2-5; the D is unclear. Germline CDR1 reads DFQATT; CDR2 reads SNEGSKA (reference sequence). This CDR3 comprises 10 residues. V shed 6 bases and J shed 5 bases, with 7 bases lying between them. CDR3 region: CSAPRETQYF. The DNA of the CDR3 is TGCAGTGCACCCCGGGAGACCCAGTACTTC.

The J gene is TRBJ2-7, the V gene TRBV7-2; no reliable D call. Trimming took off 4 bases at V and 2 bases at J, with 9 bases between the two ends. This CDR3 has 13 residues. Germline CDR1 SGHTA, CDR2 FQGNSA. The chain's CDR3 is CASSSLSTYEQYF. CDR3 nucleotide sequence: TGTGCCAGCAGCTCCCTGTCTACCTACGAGCAGTACTTC.

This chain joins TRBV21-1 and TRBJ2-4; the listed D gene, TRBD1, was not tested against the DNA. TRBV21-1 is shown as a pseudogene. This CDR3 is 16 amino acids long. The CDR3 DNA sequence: TGTGCCAGCAGCGAACACAGGGTGCGGACCAAAAACATTCAGTACTTC. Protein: CASSEHRVRTKNIQYF.

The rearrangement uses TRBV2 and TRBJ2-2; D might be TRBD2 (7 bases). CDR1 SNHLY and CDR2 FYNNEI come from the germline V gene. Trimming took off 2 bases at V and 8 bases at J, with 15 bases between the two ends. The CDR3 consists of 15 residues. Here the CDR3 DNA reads TGTGCCAGCAGTGAATGGGGGGGCGCTTCTGGGGAGCTGTTTTTT. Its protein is CASSEWGGASGELFF.

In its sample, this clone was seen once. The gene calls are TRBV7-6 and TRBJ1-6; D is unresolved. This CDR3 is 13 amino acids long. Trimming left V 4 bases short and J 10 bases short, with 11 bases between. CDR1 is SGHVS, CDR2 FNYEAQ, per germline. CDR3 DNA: TGTGCCAGCAGCTCAGCGATACACTCACCCCTCCACTTT. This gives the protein CASSSAIHSPLHF.

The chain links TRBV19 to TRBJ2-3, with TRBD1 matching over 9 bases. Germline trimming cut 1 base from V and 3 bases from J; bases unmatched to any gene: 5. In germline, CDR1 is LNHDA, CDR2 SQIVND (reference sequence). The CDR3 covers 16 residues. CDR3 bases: TGTGCCAGTAGTATAGGGCGGGACAGGGCAACAGATACGCAGTATTTT. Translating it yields CASSIGRDRATDTQYF. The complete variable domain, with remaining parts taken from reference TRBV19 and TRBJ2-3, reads DGGITQSPKYLFRKEGQNVTLSCEQNLNHDAMYWYRQDPGQGLRLIYYSQIVNDFQKGDIAEGYSVSREKKESFPLTVTSAQKNPTAFYLCASSIGRDRATDTQYFGPGTRLTVL.

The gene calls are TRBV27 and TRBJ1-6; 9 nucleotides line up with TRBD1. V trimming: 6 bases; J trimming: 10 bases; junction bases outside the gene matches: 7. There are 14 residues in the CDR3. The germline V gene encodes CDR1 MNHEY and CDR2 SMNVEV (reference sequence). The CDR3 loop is CASRDRGPQSPLHF. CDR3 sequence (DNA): TGTGCCAGCAGGGACAGGGGCCCTCAGTCACCCCTCCACTTT.

The CDR3 nucleotides read TGTGCCATCAGTGAGCTCGGGGGAACCTACGAGCAGTACTTC. It translates to CAISELGGTYEQYF. V usage is TRBV10-3 and J usage is TRBJ2-7; perhaps TRBD2 as D (6 bases). CDR3 size: 14 residues. V shed 2 bases and J shed 2 bases, with 10 bases lying between them. Germline-derived CDR1 and CDR2 are ENHRY and SYGVKD.

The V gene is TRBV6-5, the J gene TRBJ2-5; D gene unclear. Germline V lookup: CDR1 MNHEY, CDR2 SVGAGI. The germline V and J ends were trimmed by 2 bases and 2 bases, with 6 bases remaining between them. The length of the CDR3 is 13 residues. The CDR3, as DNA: TGTGCCAGCAGTTACAAGAGGCAAGAGACCCAGTACTTC. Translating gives CASSYKRQETQYF.

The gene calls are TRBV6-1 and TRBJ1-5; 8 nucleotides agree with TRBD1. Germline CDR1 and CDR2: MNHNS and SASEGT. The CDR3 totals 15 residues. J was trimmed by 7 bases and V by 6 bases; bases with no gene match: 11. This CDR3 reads CASSPAQGARQPQHF. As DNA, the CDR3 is TGTGCCAGCAGCCCGGCCCAGGGGGCAAGGCAGCCCCAGCATTTT.

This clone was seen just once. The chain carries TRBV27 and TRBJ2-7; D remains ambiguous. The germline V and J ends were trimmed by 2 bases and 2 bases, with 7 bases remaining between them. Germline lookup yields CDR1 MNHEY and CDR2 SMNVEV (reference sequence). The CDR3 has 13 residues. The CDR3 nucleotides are TGTGCCAGCAGTTTAGCCAGGACCTACGAGCAGTACTTC. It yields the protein CASSLARTYEQYF.

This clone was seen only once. CDR3 sequence (DNA): TGTGCCACCCTAGCGGATGAGACCCAGTACTTC. Protein product: CATLADETQYF. V gene TRBV5-4 combines with J gene TRBJ2-5; 7 nucleotides agree with TRBD2. The trim removed 9 bases at V and 5 bases at J, leaving 4 bases unmatched. CDR3 size: 11 residues. CDR1 and CDR2 from the germline V gene are SGHNT and YYREEE (reference sequence).

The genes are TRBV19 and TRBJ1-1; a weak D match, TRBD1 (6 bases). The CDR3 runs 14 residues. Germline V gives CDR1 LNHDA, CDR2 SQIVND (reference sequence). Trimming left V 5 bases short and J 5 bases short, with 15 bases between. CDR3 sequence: CASSFQGRRTEAFF. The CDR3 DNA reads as TGTGCCAGTAGTTTCCAGGGGCGCCGGACTGAAGCTTTCTTT.